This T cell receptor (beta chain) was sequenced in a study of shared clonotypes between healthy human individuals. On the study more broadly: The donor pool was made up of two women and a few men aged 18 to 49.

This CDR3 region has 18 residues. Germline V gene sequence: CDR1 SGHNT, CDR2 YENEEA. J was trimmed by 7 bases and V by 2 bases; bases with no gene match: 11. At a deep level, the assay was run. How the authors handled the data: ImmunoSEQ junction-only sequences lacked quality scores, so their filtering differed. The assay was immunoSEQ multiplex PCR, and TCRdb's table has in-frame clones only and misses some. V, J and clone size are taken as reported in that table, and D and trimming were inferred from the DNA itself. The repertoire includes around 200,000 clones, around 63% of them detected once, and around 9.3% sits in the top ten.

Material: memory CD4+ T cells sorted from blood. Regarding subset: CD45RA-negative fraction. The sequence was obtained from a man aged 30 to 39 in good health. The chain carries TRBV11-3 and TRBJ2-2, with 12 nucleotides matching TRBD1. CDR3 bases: TGTGCCAGCAGCTTATACCCCCCCGGGACAGGGGGCCACGGGGAGCTGTTTTTT. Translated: CASSLYPPGTGGHGELFF.